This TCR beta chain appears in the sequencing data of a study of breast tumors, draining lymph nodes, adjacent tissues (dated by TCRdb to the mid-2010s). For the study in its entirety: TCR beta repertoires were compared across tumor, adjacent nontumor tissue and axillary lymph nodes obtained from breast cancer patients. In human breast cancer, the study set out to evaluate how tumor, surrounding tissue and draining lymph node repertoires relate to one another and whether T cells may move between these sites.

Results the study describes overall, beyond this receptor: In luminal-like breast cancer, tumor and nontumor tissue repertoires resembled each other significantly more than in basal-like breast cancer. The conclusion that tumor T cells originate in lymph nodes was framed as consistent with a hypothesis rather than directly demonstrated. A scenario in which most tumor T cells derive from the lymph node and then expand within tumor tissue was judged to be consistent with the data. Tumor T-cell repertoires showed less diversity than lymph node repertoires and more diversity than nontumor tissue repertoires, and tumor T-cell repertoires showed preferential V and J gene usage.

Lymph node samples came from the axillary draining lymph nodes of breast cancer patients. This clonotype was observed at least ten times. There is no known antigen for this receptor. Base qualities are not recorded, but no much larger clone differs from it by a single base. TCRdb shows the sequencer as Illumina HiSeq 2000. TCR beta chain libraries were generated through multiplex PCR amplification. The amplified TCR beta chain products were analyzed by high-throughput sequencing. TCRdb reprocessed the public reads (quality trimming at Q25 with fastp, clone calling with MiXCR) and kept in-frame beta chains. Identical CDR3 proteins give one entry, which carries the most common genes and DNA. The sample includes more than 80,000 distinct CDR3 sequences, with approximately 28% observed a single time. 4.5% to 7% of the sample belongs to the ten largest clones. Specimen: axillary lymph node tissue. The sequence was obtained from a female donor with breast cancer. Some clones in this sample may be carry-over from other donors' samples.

At the DNA level, the sequence is TGTGCCAGCAGTCAGGGACAGGGGGCTGGGGAGCAGTACTTC. This gives the protein CASSQGQGAGEQYF. This sequence uses TRBV12-3 or TRBV12-4 and TRBJ2-7, and TRBD1 matches 12 of the central bases. Measured from the cysteine to the phenylalanine, the CDR3 is 14 residues long. Here the CDR3 DNA is all that survives: 42 bases in frame from base 1. Trimming leaves V shorter by 5 bases and J shorter by 7 bases, with the junction holding 6 bases beyond the gene matches.